This T cell receptor (beta chain) was identified during a study of blood T cell repertoires in COVID-19. About the research overall: Sites in the United States, Italy and Spain provided acute and convalescent COVID-19 samples. Sources were T cells, B-cell-depleted T cells, or PBMCs; the material itself was cDNA or gDNA.

The CDR3 sequence is 13 residues long. V lost 8 bases, J lost 3 bases, and 5 bases stayed unmatched. Germline loops: CDR1 LNHDA, CDR2 SQIVND (reference sequence). Under the authors' procedure: Estimation of nucleated cell counts relied on the amplification of reference gene primers. Assay: immunoSEQ multiplex PCR; the TCRdb copy retains only in-frame clones and omits some. V and J calls and clone size come straight from that table; D and trimming were deduced from the DNA. Of about 330,000 clones in the sample, around 89% were seen once. The clonotype comes from a woman aged 45-65 years with active or convalescent COVID-19. V is TRBV19 and J is TRBJ2-5; 8 bases match TRBD1. What was sequenced was peripheral blood. The CDR3 bases are TGTGCCAGTGGGGACAGGTGGGAAGAGACCCAGTACTTC. Protein: CASGDRWEETQYF.